This is a list of T cell receptor beta chains from one sample in a study of shared clonotypes between healthy human individuals. The protocol was immunoSEQ multiplex PCR, while the TCRdb copy is restricted to in-frame clones and leaves out a portion. Counted here are over 850,000 clones, 70% to 80% occurring once; the ten biggest clones make up roughly 0.55%. Material for sequencing was memory CD4+ T cells from PBMCs. The receptors derive from a young man in good health. Some clones in this sample may be carry-over from other donors' samples. Both conserved end residues are part of each CDR3. A D gene is named only where the DNA matches it firmly. A clone size is listed for some rows: how often the clone was seen (once, few, many), or a class if it is expanded.

TRBV6-5,TRBJ1-2,TRBD1,few,CASSYGTGSDGYTF,TGTGCCAGCAGTTACGGGACAGGTAGTGATGGCTACACCTTC
TRBV7-9,TRBJ2-7,TRBD1,.,CASSYQQGPYEQYF,TGTGCCAGCAGCTACCAACAGGGGCCCTACGAGCAGTACTTC
TRBV11-2,TRBJ2-7,TRBD2,.,CATGTSGRGWAGEQYF,TGTGCCACCGGGACTAGCGGGAGAGGGTGGGCCGGCGAGCAGTACTTC
TRBV28,TRBJ2-7,.,.,CATQDGGMGARGEQYF,TGTGCCACCCAAGACGGCGGGATGGGGGCACGCGGCGAGCAGTACTTC
TRBV14,TRBJ1-4,TRBD1,.,CASSLGQATNEKLFF,TGTGCCAGCAGCCTCGGACAGGCAACTAATGAAAAACTGTTTTTT
TRBV6-5,TRBJ2-1,.,.,CASSYVRVSSNEQFF,TGTGCCAGCAGTTACGTGCGGGTCTCCTCCAATGAGCAGTTCTTC
TRBV6-1,TRBJ1-4,.,.,CASSVGPTEEKLFF,TGTGCCAGCAGTGTAGGGCCTACGGAGGAAAAACTGTTTTTT
TRBV2,TRBJ1-1,.,.,CASSEATYNAFF,TGTGCCAGCAGTGAAGCCACGTATAACGCTTTCTTT
TRBV7-3,TRBJ2-3,.,.,CASSLTGANTDTQYF,TGTGCCAGCAGCTTAACAGGAGCGAACACAGATACGCAGTATTTT
TRBV5-5,TRBJ2-7,TRBD2,.,CASSPLRGGGLRYEQYF,TGTGCCAGCAGCCCGCTAAGGGGCGGGGGTCTCCGCTACGAGCAGTACTTC
TRBV5-1,TRBJ2-1,.,.,CASSLGAVDNEQFF,TGCGCCAGCAGCTTGGGAGCGGTCGACAATGAGCAGTTCTTC
TRBV5-1,TRBJ2-3,.,.,CASSLAHYGADTQYF,TGCGCCAGCAGCTTGGCTCACTATGGGGCAGATACGCAGTATTTT
TRBV2,TRBJ2-7,.,.,CASSPTSNYEQYF,TGTGCCAGCAGTCCAACATCGAACTACGAGCAGTACTTC
TRBV2,TRBJ2-1,TRBD1,once,CASSEDRRGVPPFF,TGTGCCAGCAGTGAGGACAGGCGTGGGGTCCCCCCGTTCTTC
TRBV6-1,TRBJ2-1,.,.,CASRTGTRVEQFF,TGTGCCAGCAGAACCGGGACCAGGGTTGAGCAGTTCTTC
TRBV7-9,TRBJ2-3,TRBD2,.,CASSLVLAGAADTQYF,TGTGCCAGCAGCTTAGTACTAGCGGGAGCCGCAGATACGCAGTATTTT
TRBV28,TRBJ2-3,.,few,CASKKGGTDTQYF,TGTGCCAGCAAAAAAGGGGGGACAGATACGCAGTATTTT
TRBV6-1,TRBJ2-7,.,.,CASSDPLGYEQYF,TGTGCCAGCAGTGACCCATTGGGCTACGAGCAGTACTTC
TRBV11-2,TRBJ2-1,.,few,CASSYHTNEQFF,TGTGCCAGCAGCTACCATACCAATGAGCAGTTCTTC
TRBV18,TRBJ1-2,.,.,CASSRTRMGGYTF,TGTGCCAGCTCACGGACGAGAATGGGAGGCTACACCTTC
TRBV11-2,TRBJ2-7,.,.,CASSLDGGATEQYF,TGTGCCAGCAGCTTAGATGGCGGGGCGACCGAGCAGTACTTC
TRBV28,TRBJ1-2,TRBD1,.,CASSYRAGQGAGYTF,TGTGCCAGCAGTTATCGGGCAGGACAGGGCGCTGGCTACACCTTC
TRBV5-1,TRBJ2-1,TRBD2,.,CASGPPPTSGYNEQFF,TGCGCCAGCGGGCCCCCCCCGACTAGCGGCTACAATGAGCAGTTCTTC
TRBV28,TRBJ2-1,TRBD2,.,CASSMASGFDNEQFF,TGTGCCAGCAGTATGGCTAGCGGGTTTGACAATGAGCAGTTCTTC
TRBV27,TRBJ2-1,TRBD2,.,CASEGTSYNEQFF,TGTGCCAGCGAAGGGACTAGCTACAATGAGCAGTTCTTC
TRBV14,TRBJ1-1,TRBD1,.,CASSTHRGSTEAFF,TGTGCCAGCAGCACCCACAGGGGGAGCACTGAAGCTTTCTTT
TRBV6-6,TRBJ1-1,TRBD1,once,CASTTGAANTEAFF,TGTGCCAGCACCACAGGGGCCGCGAACACTGAAGCTTTCTTT
TRBV28,TRBJ1-5,.,.,CASSLFRGLGNQPQHF,TGTGCCAGCAGTTTATTTCGGGGGCTGGGCAATCAGCCCCAGCATTTT
TRBV19,TRBJ2-2,TRBD2,.,CASRLLAGGLGELFF,TGTGCCAGTAGACTACTAGCGGGAGGCCTCGGGGAGCTGTTTTTT
TRBV6-5,TRBJ1-1,.,.,CASSYRKSTEAFF,TGTGCCAGCAGTTACCGGAAAAGCACTGAAGCTTTCTTT
TRBV5-1,TRBJ1-4,TRBD1,.,CASSPGQGDGEKLFF,TGCGCCAGCAGCCCCGGACAGGGGGATGGGGAAAAACTGTTTTTT
TRBV5-1,TRBJ1-4,.,.,CASSPNPGRNEKLFF,TGCGCCAGCAGCCCTAATCCGGGGCGAAATGAAAAACTGTTTTTT
TRBV7-9,TRBJ2-2,.,.,CASSPRLHANTGELFF,TGTGCCAGCAGCCCCAGACTACACGCGAACACCGGGGAGCTGTTTTTT
TRBV28,TRBJ1-1,TRBD1,few,CASRPGQGTEAFF,TGTGCCAGCAGGCCGGGACAGGGAACTGAAGCTTTCTTT
TRBV5-1,TRBJ2-7,.,few,CASSLAQGEQYF,TGCGCCAGCAGCCTGGCGCAGGGCGAGCAGTACTTC
TRBV4-2,TRBJ2-5,.,.,CASSRPGAGKETQYF,TGTGCCAGCAGCCGACCCGGCGCAGGGAAAGAGACCCAGTACTTC
TRBV6-6,TRBJ2-5,.,.,CASSYESKTQYF,TGTGCCAGCAGTTACGAGTCGAAGACCCAGTACTTC
TRBV28,TRBJ1-2,TRBD1,.,CASSLTGRDRVGGYTF,TGTGCCAGCAGTTTAACCGGCCGGGACAGGGTGGGAGGCTACACCTTC
TRBV6-5,TRBJ2-7,.,.,CASSSTAGALTYEQYF,TGTGCCAGCAGTTCTACGGCAGGGGCACTGACCTACGAGCAGTACTTC
TRBV5-6,TRBJ1-2,TRBD1,.,CASKVQGEFGYTF,TGTGCCAGCAAAGTACAGGGGGAGTTTGGCTACACCTTC
TRBV7-8,TRBJ2-7,TRBD2,once,CASRRTSGSPTYEQYF,TGTGCCAGCAGACGGACTAGCGGGAGCCCTACCTACGAGCAGTACTTC
TRBV28,TRBJ2-7,.,.,CASSLGGTSSSYEQYF,TGTGCCAGCAGTTTAGGCGGGACCTCGAGCTCCTACGAGCAGTACTTC
TRBV28,TRBJ2-7,.,.,CASSLDAYEQYF,TGTGCCAGCAGTCTAGATGCCTACGAGCAGTACTTC
TRBV7-3,TRBJ2-1,.,.,CASSQTGHSYNEQFF,TGTGCCAGCAGTCAAACGGGACACTCCTACAATGAGCAGTTCTTC
TRBV7-3,TRBJ2-1,TRBD2,.,CASRPHTSGRTNEQFF,TGTGCCAGCAGGCCACACACTAGCGGGAGAACCAATGAGCAGTTCTTC
TRBV30,TRBJ2-2,.,once,CAWSKARTANRTGELFF,TGTGCCTGGAGTAAAGCACGAACAGCAAATCGCACCGGGGAGCTGTTTTTT
TRBV6-6,TRBJ2-5,.,.,CASSYLAQETQYF,TGTGCCAGCAGTTATTTGGCCCAAGAGACCCAGTACTTC
TRBV9,TRBJ1-3,.,.,CASSAEGAGNTIYF,TGTGCCAGCAGCGCAGAGGGTGCTGGAAACACCATATATTTT
TRBV5-4,TRBJ2-7,TRBD2,.,CASSFGLAGTYEQYF,TGTGCCAGCAGCTTCGGACTAGCGGGTACCTACGAGCAGTACTTC